This paragraph reports one TCR beta chain. This sample was taken from a study of T cell changes during pregnancy in multiple sclerosis. V gave up 1 base and J gave up 4 bases; unmatched junction bases: 7. Germline lookup yields CDR1 SGHAT and CDR2 FQNNGV. This CDR3 comprises 17 residues. The table came from immunoSEQ multiplex PCR; TCRdb's copy has only in-frame clones and leaves some out. This repertoire shows approximately 46,000 clones, approximately 92% found once; its top ten account for around 7.9%. This clonotype was sampled from a female donor with multiple sclerosis, enrolled in a pregnancy study. The sample here was CD8+ T cells from peripheral blood mononuclear cells, taken in the second trimester of pregnancy. The chain links TRBV11-2 to TRBJ2-1, with TRBD2 matching over 10 bases. The CDR3 region has the DNA TGTGCCAGCAGCTTAGGCAGAAGTAGCGGGGGGTACAATGAGCAGTTCTTC. Protein product: CASSLGRSSGGYNEQFF.